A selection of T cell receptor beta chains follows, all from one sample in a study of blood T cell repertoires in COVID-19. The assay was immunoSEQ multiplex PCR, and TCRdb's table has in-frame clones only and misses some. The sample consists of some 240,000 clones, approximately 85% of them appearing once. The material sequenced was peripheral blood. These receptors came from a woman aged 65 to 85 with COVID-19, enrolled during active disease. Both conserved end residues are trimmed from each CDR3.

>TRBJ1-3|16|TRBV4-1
ASSQGTGGVRSGNTIY
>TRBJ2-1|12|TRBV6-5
ASSGQGVYNEQF
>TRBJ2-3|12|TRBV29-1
SVEGLAAQDTQY
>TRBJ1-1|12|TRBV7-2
ASSARRENTEAF
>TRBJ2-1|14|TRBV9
ASSSDPDRTYNEQF
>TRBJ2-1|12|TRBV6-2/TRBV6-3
ASSYGRHVYEQF
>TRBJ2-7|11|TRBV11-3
ASSLGDSYEQY
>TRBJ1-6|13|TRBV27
ASSLRGAPPPPLH
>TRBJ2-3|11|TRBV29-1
SVLADGTDTQY
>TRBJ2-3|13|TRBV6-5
ASSSRTSYADTQY
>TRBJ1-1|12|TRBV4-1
ASSQGAGNTEAF
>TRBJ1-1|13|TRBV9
ASSVKASLNTEAF
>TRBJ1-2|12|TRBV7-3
ASSRDSSGYGYT
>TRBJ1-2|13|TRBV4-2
ASSQVRQVRYGYT
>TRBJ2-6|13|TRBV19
ASTAGGTGANVLT
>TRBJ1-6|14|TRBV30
ACPPQGARSNSPLH
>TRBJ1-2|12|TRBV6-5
ASREGTGADGYT
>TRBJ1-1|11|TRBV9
ASSATGHTEAF
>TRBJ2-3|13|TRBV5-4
ASSLDRRGTDTQY
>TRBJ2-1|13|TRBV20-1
SASVSGQGWNEQF
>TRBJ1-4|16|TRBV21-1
ASSTLPSQGQGSRKLF
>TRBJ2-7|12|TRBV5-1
ASVPGTGDYEQY
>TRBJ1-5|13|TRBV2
ASRVDRGGGQPQH
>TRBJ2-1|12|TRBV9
ASSVGPGYNEQF
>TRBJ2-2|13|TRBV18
ASSPPSTPAGELF
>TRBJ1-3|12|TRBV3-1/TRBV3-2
ASGETGAGNTIY
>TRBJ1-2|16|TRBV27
ASSPRGTGNVGGYGYT
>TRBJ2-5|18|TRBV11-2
ASSLDRRTSGQQIQETQY
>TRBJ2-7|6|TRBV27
VSYEQY
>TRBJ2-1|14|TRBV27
ASSLFHVTGGTEQF
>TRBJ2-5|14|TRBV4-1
ASSQSASGSMETQY
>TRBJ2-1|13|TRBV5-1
ASSLEGGISDEQF
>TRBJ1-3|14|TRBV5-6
ASSLGQADSGNTIY
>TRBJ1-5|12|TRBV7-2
ASSLGVGAQPQH
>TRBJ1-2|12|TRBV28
ASSYGQRNYGYT
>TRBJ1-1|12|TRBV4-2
ASSQSQENTEAF
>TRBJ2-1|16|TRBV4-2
ASSQVPRTGGVPNEQF
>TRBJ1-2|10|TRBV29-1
SVPRDSREYT
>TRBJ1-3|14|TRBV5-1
ASSLGGPSSGNTIY